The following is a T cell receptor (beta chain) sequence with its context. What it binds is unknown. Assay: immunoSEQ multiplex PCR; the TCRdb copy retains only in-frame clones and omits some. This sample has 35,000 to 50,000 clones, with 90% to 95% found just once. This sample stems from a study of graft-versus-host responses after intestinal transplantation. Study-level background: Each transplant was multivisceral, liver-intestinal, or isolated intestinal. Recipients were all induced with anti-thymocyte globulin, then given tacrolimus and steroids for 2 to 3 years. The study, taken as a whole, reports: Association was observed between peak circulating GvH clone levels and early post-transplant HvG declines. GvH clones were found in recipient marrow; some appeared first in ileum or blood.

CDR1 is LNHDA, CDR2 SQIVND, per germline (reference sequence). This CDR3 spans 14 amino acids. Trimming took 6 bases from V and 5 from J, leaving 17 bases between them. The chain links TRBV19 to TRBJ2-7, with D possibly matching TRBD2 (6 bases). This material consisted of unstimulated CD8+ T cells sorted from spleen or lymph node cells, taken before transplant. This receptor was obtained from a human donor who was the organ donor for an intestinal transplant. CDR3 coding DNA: TGTGCCAGTAGCCCGCCCGGAGGGTATAACGAGCAGTACTTC. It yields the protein CASSPPGGYNEQYF.